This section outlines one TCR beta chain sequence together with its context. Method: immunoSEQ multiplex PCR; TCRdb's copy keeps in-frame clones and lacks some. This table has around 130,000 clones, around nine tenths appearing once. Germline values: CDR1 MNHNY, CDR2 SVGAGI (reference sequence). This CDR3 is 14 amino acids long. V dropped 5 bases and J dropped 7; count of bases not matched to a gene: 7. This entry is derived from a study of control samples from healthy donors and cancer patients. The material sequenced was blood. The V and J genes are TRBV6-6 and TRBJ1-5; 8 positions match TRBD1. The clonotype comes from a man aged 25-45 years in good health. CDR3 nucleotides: TGTGCCAGCAGTGTTGGACAGGGAGGCCAGCCCCAGCATTTT. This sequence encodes CASSVGQGGQPQHF.